This is a list of T cell receptor beta chains from one sample in a study of T-cell reconstitution after alpha-beta-depleted transplantation in children. Using its own MiXCR run on the PCR reads, TCRdb lists one record per CDR3 protein. The sample lists nearly 200,000 distinct CDR3 sequences; roughly 6.3% were seen once. This specimen consisted of PBMCs, obtained before TCRalphabeta/CD19-depleted stem cell transplant. The receptors were sampled from a girl under two years old with combined immunodeficiency, due to receive a stem cell transplant. Both conserved end residues are part of each CDR3. The D gene is left open where the match is weak. The size entry is marked missing in some rows and otherwise reads once, few, many or a size class.

J | size | V | D | CDR3 | DNA
TRBJ2-7 | many | TRBV28 | TRBD1 | CASSELVGDRAYEQYF | TGTGCCAGCAGTGAATTGGTCGGGGACAGGGCCTACGAGCAGTACTTC
TRBJ2-5 | many | TRBV7-7 | . | CASSFSRGTGSQETQYF | TGTGCCAGCAGCTTTAGTAGGGGTACAGGGAGCCAAGAGACCCAGTACTTC
TRBJ1-1 | many | TRBV10-3 | . | CAISDLTEAFF | TGTGCCATCAGTGATTTAACTGAAGCTTTCTTT
TRBJ2-1 | many | TRBV6-6 | . | CASSSSGSEQFF | TGTGCCAGCAGTTCGAGCGGATCCGAGCAGTTCTTC
TRBJ2-5 | once | TRBV3-1 | TRBD2 | CAISSGLAGGPFQETQYF | TGTGCCATCAGTTCGGGACTAGCGGGGGGGCCCTTTCAAGAGACCCAGTACTTC
TRBJ2-4 | many | TRBV28 | . | CASSPHLSWELDIQYF | TGTGCCAGCAGTCCACACCTAAGTTGGGAATTAGACATTCAGTACTTC
TRBJ2-7 | many | TRBV29-1 | . | CSVEAGGNYEQYF | TGCAGCGTTGAAGCTGGGGGAAACTACGAGCAGTACTTC
TRBJ2-7 | few | TRBV27 | . | CASSAGTTPSEQYF | TGTGCCAGCAGTGCGGGCACAACCCCCTCCGAGCAGTACTTC
TRBJ2-5 | many | TRBV3-1 | TRBD2 | CASSHPQGLAESVQYF | TGTGCCAGCAGCCATCCACAGGGACTAGCTGAGTCCGTCCAGTACTTC
TRBJ2-7 | many | TRBV20-1 | . | CSADGLLQAQYF | TGCAGTGCCGACGGACTTCTTCAGGCGCAGTACTTC
TRBJ2-7 | . | TRBV4-2 | . | CASSQERGGGEFHEQYF | TGTGCCAGCAGCCAAGAAAGAGGGGGCGGGGAATTCCACGAGCAGTACTTC
TRBJ2-3 | many | TRBV9 | TRBD2 | CASSVVAGDTDTQYF | TGTGCCAGCAGCGTAGTAGCGGGAGACACAGATACGCAGTATTTT
TRBJ2-2 | . | TRBV20-1 | . | CCARDRKRENTGELFF | TGCTGCGCTAGAGATCGAAAGCGCGAGAACACCGGGGAGCTGTTTTTT
TRBJ2-1 | . | TRBV4-2 | . | CASSQDRATTPNEQFF | TGTGCCAGCAGCCAAGATCGGGCTACCACCCCTAATGAGCAGTTCTTC
TRBJ2-1 | . | TRBV29-1 | . | CSVEDQDHPQWDEQFF | TGCAGCGTTGAAGATCAAGACCATCCGCAATGGGATGAGCAGTTCTTC
TRBJ2-3 | many | TRBV9 | TRBD2 | CASSVRGGTDTQYF | TGTGCCAGCAGCGTCCGGGGGGGCACAGATACGCAGTATTTT
TRBJ2-1 | many | TRBV15 | TRBD2 | CATSRDLATSGGTRGEQFF | TGTGCCACCAGCAGAGATTTGGCGACTAGCGGGGGGACCCGAGGTGAGCAGTTCTTC
TRBJ2-1 | many | TRBV7-3 | TRBD2 | CASSLRGTSGTIYNEQFF | TGTGCCAGCAGCCTGCGCGGGACTAGCGGGACCATTTACAATGAGCAGTTCTTC
TRBJ2-2 | many | TRBV11-2 | TRBD1 | CASSFPDRVNTGELFF | TGTGCCAGCAGCTTTCCGGACAGGGTGAACACCGGGGAGCTGTTTTTT
TRBJ2-2 | many | TRBV5-6 | . | CASSLAVHRELFF | TGTGCCAGCAGCTTGGCTGTTCATCGGGAGCTGTTTTTT
TRBJ2-7 | . | TRBV7-2 | . | CASSLGGSGFYEQYF | TGTGCCAGCAGCTTAGGAGGGTCCGGGTTCTACGAGCAGTACTTC
TRBJ2-1 | many | TRBV20-1 | . | CSARSGYNEQFF | TGCAGTGCTAGATCGGGTTACAATGAGCAGTTCTTC
TRBJ1-3 | many | TRBV29-1 | TRBD1 | CSAWDSGLGTPGNTIYF | TGCAGCGCCTGGGACAGTGGTTTAGGAACACCTGGAAACACCATATATTTT
TRBJ2-7 | many | TRBV12-3/TRBV12-4 | . | CASSLGREQYF | TGTGCCAGCAGTTTAGGCAGGGAGCAGTACTTC
TRBJ1-2 | few | TRBV6-2/TRBV6-3 | . | CASSPTRRGGGIYGYTF | TGTGCCAGCAGCCCCACGCGCCGAGGTGGGGGCATCTATGGCTACACCTTC
TRBJ1-2 | few | TRBV7-9 | . | CASSLLSGNYGYTF | TGTGCCAGCAGCTTATTGTCAGGGAACTATGGCTACACCTTC
TRBJ2-5 | many | TRBV4-3 | . | CASSEVLGVSQYF | TGCGCCAGCAGTGAGGTGTTAGGGGTGTCCCAGTACTTC
TRBJ1-2 | many | TRBV29-1 | TRBD1 | CSALTGQGAGGYTF | TGCAGCGCCTTAACGGGACAGGGGGCTGGTGGCTACACCTTC
TRBJ2-7 | many | TRBV7-2 | . | CASSLAQLPRYEQYF | TGTGCCAGCAGCTTAGCGCAGCTCCCCCGATACGAGCAGTACTTC
TRBJ1-1 | . | TRBV24-1 | . | CATRDGAGNTEAFF | TGTGCCACCAGGGATGGGGCAGGGAACACTGAAGCTTTCTTT
TRBJ2-3 | many | TRBV28 | . | CASSFDVVSTDTQYF | TGTGCCAGCAGTTTTGATGTGGTTAGCACAGATACGCAGTATTTT
TRBJ1-1 | few | TRBV7-9 | . | CASSLPAAEAFF | TGTGCCAGCAGCTTGCCCGCCGCTGAAGCTTTCTTT
TRBJ1-1 | many | TRBV20-1 | . | CSAMVEHLNTEAFF | TGCAGTGCTATGGTAGAACATTTGAACACTGAAGCTTTCTTT
TRBJ2-3 | many | TRBV29-1 | TRBD1 | CSVEGTGGWADTQYF | TGCAGCGTTGAAGGGACAGGGGGCTGGGCAGATACGCAGTATTTT
TRBJ1-1 | . | TRBV5-1 | . | CASSLRSTEMNTEAFF | TGCGCCAGCAGCCTTCGATCGACGGAAATGAACACTGAAGCTTTCTTT
TRBJ2-1 | many | TRBV4-1 | . | CASSQDSTSRPYNEQFF | TGCGCCAGCAGCCAAGATTCGACTTCGCGGCCCTACAATGAGCAGTTCTTC
TRBJ2-1 | many | TRBV27 | TRBD2 | CASSHQSGIYNEQFF | TGTGCCAGCAGTCATCAGAGCGGGATATACAATGAGCAGTTCTTC
TRBJ2-7 | . | TRBV4-2 | . | CASSPAVRGYEQYF | TGTGCCAGCAGCCCTGCGGTCCGAGGCTACGAGCAGTACTTC
TRBJ2-7 | many | TRBV15 | . | CATSGRQNYEQYF | TGTGCCACCAGCGGGAGACAGAACTACGAGCAGTACTTC
TRBJ1-1 | many | TRBV7-8 | . | CASVIRRDQTEAFF | TGTGCCAGCGTCATACGGCGAGATCAAACTGAAGCTTTCTTT
TRBJ1-2 | many | TRBV29-1 | . | CSVDPTPNYGYTF | TGCAGCGTAGATCCGACACCGAACTATGGCTACACCTTC
TRBJ2-1 | many | TRBV7-3 | . | CASSSGLATEQFF | TGTGCCAGCAGCAGTGGCCTAGCGACCGAGCAGTTCTTC
TRBJ2-7 | many | TRBV25-1 | TRBD1 | CASSEFFPGQGSTYEQYF | TGTGCCAGCAGTGAATTTTTCCCGGGACAGGGAAGTACCTACGAGCAGTACTTC